This TCR beta chain was captured in a study of blood T cell repertoires in COVID-19. Across the study: From the United States, Italy and Spain came samples of acute and convalescent COVID-19. PBMCs, B-cell-depleted T cells, or T cells were the source of the cDNA or gDNA that made up the material.

V was shortened by 4 bases and J by 5 bases, with 17 bases between the two germline ends. Germline V gene data show CDR1 as SQVTM and CDR2 as ANQGSEA. The CDR3 runs 14 residues. How the authors handled the data: Scientists estimated how many nucleated cells there were by amplifying reference gene primers. The data were produced by immunoSEQ multiplex PCR, yet TCRdb's version contains in-frame clones alone and is incomplete. That table furnishes V, J and clone size, whereas the DNA furnished D and trimming. This table has around 25,000 clones, 85% to 90% appearing once. The TCR originated in a human donor in a cohort sampled during active COVID-19. This chain uses TRBV29-1 with TRBJ1-2; D may be TRBD1 (6 bases). Sample: peripheral blood. CDR3 amino acids: CSVVGGLLDYGYTF. The CDR3 region has the DNA TGCAGCGTTGTCGGGGGGCTTTTGGATTATGGCTACACCTTC. Using reference TRBV29-1 and TRBJ1-2 for the parts outside the CDR3, the full variable domain is SAVISQKPSRDICQRGTSLTIQCQVDSQVTMMFWYRQQPGQSLTLIATANQGSEATYESGFVIDKFPISRPNLTFSTLTVSNMSPEDSSIYLCSVVGGLLDYGYTFGSGTRLTVV.